This TCR beta chain stems from a study of beta chain features in type 1 diabetes. The sequenced template was cDNA made from the entire isolated RNA. Method: immunoSEQ multiplex PCR; TCRdb's copy keeps in-frame clones and lacks some. The sample lists fewer than 650,000 clones; 15% to 19% were seen once. Only a few counts were recorded for this clone. V was pared by 1 base and J by 3 bases, with 10 bases between. This CDR3 contains 15 residues. CDR1 is LGHNA and CDR2 is YNFKEQ in the germline V gene. The rearrangement links TRBV4-2 to TRBJ2-4, with D possibly matching TRBD2 (5 bases). This receptor was obtained from a man aged 18 to 29 in good health. Source material: naive CD4+ T cells from blood. The CDR3: CASSQVMGSKNIQYF. The DNA for the CDR3 is TGTGCCAGCAGCCAAGTTATGGGGAGCAAAAACATTCAGTACTTC.